The 18 T cell receptor beta chains presented below share a single source sample, sequenced in a study of blood T cells in healthy people across ages. A J-beta primer mix and a sample-barcoded 5' primer were used in a second PCR of about 7 to 12 cycles. From the 5' RACE reads, TCRdb called clonotypes with MiXCR, one entry per CDR3 protein. The profile shows around 900,000 distinct CDR3 sequences, just over 50% of them singletons. Sequencing was done on a sample of blood. All receptors derive from a woman aged 55-69 years in good health.

The chain joins TRBV4-3 to TRBJ2-4; maybe TRBD1 (6 bases). The V and J ends lost 1 base and 13 bases respectively, with 20 bases between them. The CDR3 runs to 15 residues. From germline, CDR1 is LGHNA and CDR2 YSLEER. CDR3 nucleotide sequence: TGCGCCAGCAGCCAAGGGACAGCATCCCCTAGCAAGCAGTACTTC. Protein sequence: CASSQGTASPSKQYF.

The chain uses TRBV7-8 and TRBJ2-2; a weak D match, TRBD2 (7 bases). The ends were cut back, 4 bases at V and 7 bases at J, with 16 bases in the middle. The CDR3 spans 15 residues. The germline V gene encodes CDR1 SGHVS and CDR2 FQNEAQ. CDR3 sequence: CASSSGRGAGGELFF. The CDR3 DNA is TGTGCCAGCAGCTCGGGTCGGGGGGCCGGCGGGGAGCTGTTTTTT.

This chain joins TRBV24-1 and TRBJ2-3, with D perhaps TRBD1 (6 bases). The CDR3 has 12 residues. Trimming pared 10 bases from V and 3 bases from J, leaving 10 bases between. Germline CDR1 and CDR2: KGHDR and SFDVKD. CDR3 bases: TGTGCCACAAAAGACAGGACAGATACGCAGTATTTT. Its protein product is CATKDRTDTQYF.

This sequence joins TRBV7-8 and TRBJ2-5; 11 bases are shared with TRBD1. The V gene's germline CDR1 is SGHVS and CDR2 FQNEAQ. This CDR3 is 16 amino acids long. V lost 0 bases to trimming and J lost 5 bases; unmatched junction nucleotides: 5. In nucleotides, the CDR3 is TGTGCCAGCAGCTTAGCCGGGACAGGGGGTATTGAGACCCAGTACTTC. Its translation is CASSLAGTGGIETQYF.

V is TRBV9 and J is TRBJ2-7; TRBD2 matches 8 bases. The CDR3 runs 16 residues. Germline CDR1 reads SGDLS; CDR2 reads YYNGEE. J was trimmed by 7 bases and V by 0 bases; bases with no gene match: 12. The CDR3 bases are TGTGCCAGCAGCGTAGGGATTAGCGGGAATCTCGGGGAGCAGTACTTC. Its protein product is CASSVGISGNLGEQYF.

Remarks on this clonotype: A much larger clonotype is one base distant, so this may be a read error. V and J are TRBV5-5 and TRBJ2-3, with 9 bases matching TRBD2. The CDR3 length is 15 residues. Unmatched junction bases numbered 5, after V lost 2 bases and J lost 4 bases. Germline CDR1 is SGHKS and CDR2 is YYEKEE (reference sequence). The CDR3 DNA follows: TGTGCCAGCAGCTTTAGCGGGAGATGGGCAGATACGCAGTATTTT. It translates to CASSFSGRWADTQYF.

This sequence joins TRBV7-9 and TRBJ2-5, with TRBD1 matching 7 bases. J lost 11 bases, V lost 4 bases, and 4 bases had no gene match. Germline CDR1 SEHNR, CDR2 FQNEAQ (reference sequence). The CDR3 runs to 11 residues. The CDR3 protein is CASSSTGQQYF. CDR3 nucleotides: TGTGCCAGCAGCTCCACGGGACAGCAGTACTTC.

V usage is TRBV20-1 and J usage is TRBJ2-1; the match to TRBD2 covers 11 bases. The CDR3 runs to 15 residues. Looked up from germline, CDR1 is DFQATT and CDR2 is SNEGSKA (reference sequence). The junction had 2 bases not matched to a gene; V was cut back by 1 base and J by 3 bases. The CDR3 reads CSARVGTSGYNEQFF. CDR3 DNA: TGCAGTGCTAGAGTAGGGACTAGCGGCTACAATGAGCAGTTCTTC.

The genes are TRBV4-1 and TRBJ1-2; D ambiguous. The CDR3 has 17 residues. Deletions cut 1 base from V and 5 bases from J, with 20 bases between. Per germline, CDR1 MGHRA and CDR2 YSYEKL. CDR3: CASSQGPGGVGLYGYTF. The DNA of the CDR3 is TGCGCCAGCAGCCAAGGTCCTGGCGGAGTGGGCCTTTATGGCTACACCTTC.

V is TRBV7-2 and J is TRBJ2-1, with D hard to call. Germline CDR1 SGHTA, CDR2 FQGNSA. The CDR3 is made up of 15 amino acids. V lost 1 base and J 2 bases, leaving 9 bases between the germline ends. DNA of the CDR3: TGTGCCAGCAGCTTAGAGGGCCTAGCCTACAATGAGCAGTTCTTC. It yields the protein CASSLEGLAYNEQFF.

The chain employs TRBV12-3 or TRBV12-4 and TRBJ2-3; TRBD1 agrees at 9 bases. The CDR3 length is 19 residues. Trimming took 3 bases from V and 4 from J; bases not matched to a gene: 17. The DNA of the CDR3 is TGTGCCAGCAGTTTTGGGACAGGGATAGCGAGAGGTCGAGCAGATACGCAGTATTTT. Protein product: CASSFGTGIARGRADTQYF.

This clonotype was recorded many times. The chain has TRBV2 and TRBJ2-3, with TRBD2 matching 10 bases. Looked up from germline, CDR1 is SNHLY and CDR2 is FYNNEI. The J segment lost 6 bases and the V segment lost 3 bases, leaving 6 bases of the junction unmatched. The CDR3 has 15 amino acids. CDR3 bases: TGTGCCAGCAGTGACCGCCTAGCGGGAGAGGATACGCAGTATTTT. It translates to CASSDRLAGEDTQYF.

This clonotype was counted between two and nine times. J is TRBJ2-1 and V is TRBV5-1; D not certain. The CDR3 has 13 residues. Germline loops: CDR1 SGHRS, CDR2 YFSETQ. V was trimmed by 2 bases and J by 5 bases, leaving 8 bases between them. The CDR3 DNA follows: TGCGCCAGCAGCTTCCGGCCAAACAATGAGCAGTTCTTC. Amino acids: CASSFRPNNEQFF.

The chain joins TRBV20-1 to TRBJ2-7; D is perhaps TRBD2 (6 bases). The CDR3 sequence is 13 residues long. The V and J ends lost 5 bases and 9 bases respectively, with 20 bases between them. Germline CDR1 DFQATT, CDR2 SNEGSKA (reference sequence). The CDR3 nucleotides read TGCAGTGCTGGCCGGGACTCACCTACGAGGCAGTACTTC. It is translated as CSAGRDSPTRQYF.

This clonotype has more than one count but fewer than ten. The chain has TRBV5-1 and TRBJ2-7; D could derive from TRBD1 or TRBD2 (5 bases each). The CDR3 has 13 residues. V shed 4 bases and J shed 6 bases, with 14 bases lying between them. Germline CDR1 and CDR2: SGHRS and YFSETQ. CDR3 in DNA: TGCGCCAGCAGCCCCCTCGGGGACGGCGAGCAGTACTTC. This codes for CASSPLGDGEQYF.

This sequence joins TRBV12-3 or TRBV12-4 and TRBJ2-1; TRBD1 matches at 10 bases. The CDR3 consists of 16 residues. Germline trimming cut 2 bases from V and 7 bases from J; bases unmatched to any gene: 8. CDR3 residues: CASSLLRGTGENEQFF. The CDR3 coding sequence is TGTGCCAGCAGTTTACTTCGTGGGACAGGGGAAAATGAGCAGTTCTTC.

This clonotype has more than one count but fewer than ten. V and J are TRBV7-3 and TRBJ2-1; D unresolved. This CDR3 has 14 amino acids. The V and J ends lost 2 bases and 5 bases respectively, with 10 bases between them. Per the germline V gene, CDR1 is SGHTA and CDR2 is FQGTGA. The CDR3 sequence: CASSLSSRNNEQFF. CDR3 nucleotides: TGTGCCAGCAGCTTATCCAGTAGGAACAATGAGCAGTTCTTC.

The chain joins TRBV20-1 to TRBJ2-7; D unresolved. Germline V CDR1 and CDR2: DFQATT, SNEGSKA (reference sequence). V lost 4 bases and J 9 bases, leaving 16 bases between the germline ends. The CDR3 has 12 amino acids. The CDR3 loop is CSATVLDRGQYF. CDR3 coding DNA: TGCAGTGCTACGGTCTTGGACCGTGGGCAGTACTTC.